Listed below are T cell receptor beta chains from one sample, sequenced in a study of shared T cell receptors in the human thymus. The assay was immunoSEQ multiplex PCR, and TCRdb's table has in-frame clones only and misses some. The sample holds 500,000 to 850,000 clones, 70% to 90% seen once. These sequences were also reported in another study, on human thymus T cells.

The sample was thymocytes. Receptors originate from a boy less than two years old with a congenital heart defect. The conserved cysteine and the conserved F or W are not part of the CDR3 here. Fields, in order: V gene, J gene, CDR3 protein.

TRBV10-3	TRBJ2-7	AISTDRGTPYEQY
TRBV5-5	TRBJ1-2	ASSLTTENYGYT
TRBV19	TRBJ1-5	ASRMQGSGEPQH
TRBV9	TRBJ2-3	ASSPGYTQY
TRBV29-1	TRBJ2-7	SVERAKGSYEQY
TRBV27	TRBJ1-5	ASTPVGTVSNQPQH
TRBV19	TRBJ1-6	ASSPGTGTNSPLH
TRBV14	-	ASSQDLKGTYYEQY
TRBV4-3	TRBJ1-3	ASSQAHRAGNTIY
TRBV19	TRBJ2-3	ASKPGHKTSTDTQY
TRBV5-4	TRBJ2-1	ASSQWGQPTSEQF